This TCR beta chain comes out of a study of blood T cell repertoires in COVID-19. The CDR3 is 13 amino acids. V shed 2 bases, J shed 5 bases, and the junction held 5 bases outside the gene matches. Germline V lookup: CDR1 GTSNPN, CDR2 SVGIG (reference sequence). Clones were sequenced by immunoSEQ multiplex PCR, and TCRdb holds only the in-frame ones, with some missing. The sample has around 300,000 clones, 75% to 90% seen once; the top ten hold 1.7%. The chain links TRBV30 to TRBJ1-1; 7 nucleotides match TRBD1. Material for sequencing was PBMCs or T cells enriched from blood (not recorded which). The TCR sequence derives from a middle-aged woman who had recovered from COVID-19. This chain's CDR3 is CAWSIARGTEAFF. In DNA form, the CDR3 reads TGTGCCTGGAGTATAGCCAGGGGGACTGAAGCTTTCTTT.